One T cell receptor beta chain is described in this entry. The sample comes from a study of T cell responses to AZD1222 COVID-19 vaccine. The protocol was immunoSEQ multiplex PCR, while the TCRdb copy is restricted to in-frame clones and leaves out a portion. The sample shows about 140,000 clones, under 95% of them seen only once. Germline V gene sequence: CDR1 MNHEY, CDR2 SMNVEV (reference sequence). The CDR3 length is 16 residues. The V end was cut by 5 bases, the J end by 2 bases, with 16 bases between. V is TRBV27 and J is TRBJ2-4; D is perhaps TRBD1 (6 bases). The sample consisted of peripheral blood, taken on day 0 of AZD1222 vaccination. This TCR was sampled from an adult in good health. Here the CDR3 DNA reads TGTGCCAGCAGTCCCCTCCCGACAGGCCCCAAAAACATTCAGTACTTC. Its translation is CASSPLPTGPKNIQYF.